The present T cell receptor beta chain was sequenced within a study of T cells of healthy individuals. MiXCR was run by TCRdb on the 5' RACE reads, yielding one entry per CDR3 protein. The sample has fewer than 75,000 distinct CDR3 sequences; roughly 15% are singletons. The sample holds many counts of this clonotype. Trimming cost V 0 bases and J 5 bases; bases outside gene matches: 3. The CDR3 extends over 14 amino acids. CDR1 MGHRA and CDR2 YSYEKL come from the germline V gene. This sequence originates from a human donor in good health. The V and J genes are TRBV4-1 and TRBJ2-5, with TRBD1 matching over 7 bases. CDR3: CASSQERGPETQYF. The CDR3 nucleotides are TGCGCCAGCAGCCAAGAGAGGGGGCCGGAGACCCAGTACTTC.